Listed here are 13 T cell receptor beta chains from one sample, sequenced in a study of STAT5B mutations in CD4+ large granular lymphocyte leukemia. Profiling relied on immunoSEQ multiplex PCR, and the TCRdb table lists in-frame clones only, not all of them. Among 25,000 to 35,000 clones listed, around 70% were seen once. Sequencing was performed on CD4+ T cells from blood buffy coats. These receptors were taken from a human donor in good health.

CDR3 sequence (DNA): TGTGCCAGCAGCGGACAGGCTGACACTGAAGCTTTCTTT. It yields the protein CASSGQADTEAFF. This chain links TRBV2 with TRBJ1-1, with 7 bases that match TRBD1. In germline, CDR1 is SNHLY, CDR2 FYNNEI. V lost 6 bases, J lost 3 bases, and 4 bases stayed unmatched. The CDR3 covers 13 residues.

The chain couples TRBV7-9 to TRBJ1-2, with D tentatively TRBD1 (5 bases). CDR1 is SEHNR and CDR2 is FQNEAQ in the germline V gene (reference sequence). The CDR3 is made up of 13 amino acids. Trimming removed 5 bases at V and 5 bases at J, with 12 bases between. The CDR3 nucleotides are TGTGCCAGCAGCCCCATGAGGGGTTATGGCTACACCTTC. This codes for CASSPMRGYGYTF.

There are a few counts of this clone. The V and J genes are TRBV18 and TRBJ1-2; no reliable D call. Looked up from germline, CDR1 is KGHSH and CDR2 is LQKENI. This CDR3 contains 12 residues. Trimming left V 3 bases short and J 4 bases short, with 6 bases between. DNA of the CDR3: TGTGCCAGCTCACCGGATACCTATGGCTACACCTTC. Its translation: CASSPDTYGYTF.

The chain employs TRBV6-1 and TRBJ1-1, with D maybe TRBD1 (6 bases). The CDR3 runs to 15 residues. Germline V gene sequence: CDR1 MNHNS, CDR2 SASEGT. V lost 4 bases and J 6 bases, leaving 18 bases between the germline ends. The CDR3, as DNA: TGTGCCAGCAGTGTACTTCCAGGGGATAACGCTGAAGCTTTCTTT. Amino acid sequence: CASSVLPGDNAEAFF.

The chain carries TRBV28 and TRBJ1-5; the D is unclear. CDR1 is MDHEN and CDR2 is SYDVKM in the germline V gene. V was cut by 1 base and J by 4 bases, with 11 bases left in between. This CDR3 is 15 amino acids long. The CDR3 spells CASSLSVAGNQPQHF. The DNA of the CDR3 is TGTGCCAGCAGTTTATCAGTGGCAGGTAATCAGCCCCAGCATTTT. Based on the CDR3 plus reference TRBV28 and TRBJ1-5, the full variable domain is DVKVTQSSRYLVKRTGEKVFLECVQDMDHENMFWYRQDPGLGLRLIYFSYDVKMKEKGDIPEGYSVSREKKERFSLILESASTNQTSMYLCASSLSVAGNQPQHFGDGTRLSIL.

CDR3 loop: CASKTSPGTDTQYF. CDR3 bases: TGTGCCAGTAAAACCAGCCCTGGGACAGATACGCAGTATTTT. V gene TRBV19 combines with J gene TRBJ2-3; unclear D gene. CDR1 and CDR2 from the germline V gene are LNHDA and SQIVND (reference sequence). This CDR3 has 14 residues. Trimming shortened V by 7 bases and J by 3 bases, and 14 bases separated the two germline ends.

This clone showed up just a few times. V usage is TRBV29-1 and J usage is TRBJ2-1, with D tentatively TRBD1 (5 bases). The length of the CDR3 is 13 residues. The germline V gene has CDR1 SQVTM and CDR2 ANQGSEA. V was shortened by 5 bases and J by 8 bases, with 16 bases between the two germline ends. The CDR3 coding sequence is TGCAGCGTTCAGGGTATAAATGGAGATGAGCAGTTCTTC. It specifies CSVQGINGDEQFF.

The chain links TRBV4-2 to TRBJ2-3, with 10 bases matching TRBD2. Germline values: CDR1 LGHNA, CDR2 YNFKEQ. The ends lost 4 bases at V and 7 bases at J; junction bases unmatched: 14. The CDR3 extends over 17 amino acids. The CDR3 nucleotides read TGTGCCAGCAGCCCCGGGACTAGCGACCCGCTTTCGTATACGCAGTATTTT. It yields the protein CASSPGTSDPLSYTQYF.

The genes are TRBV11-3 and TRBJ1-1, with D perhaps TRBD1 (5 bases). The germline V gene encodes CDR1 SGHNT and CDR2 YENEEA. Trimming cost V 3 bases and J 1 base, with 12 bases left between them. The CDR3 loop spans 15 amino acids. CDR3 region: CASSLAGATNTEAFF. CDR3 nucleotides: TGTGCCAGCAGCTTGGCCGGGGCCACGAACACTGAAGCTTTCTTT.

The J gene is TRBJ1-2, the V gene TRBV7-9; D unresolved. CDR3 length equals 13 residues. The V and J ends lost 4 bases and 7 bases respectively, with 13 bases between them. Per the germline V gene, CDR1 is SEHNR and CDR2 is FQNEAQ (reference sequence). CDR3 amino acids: CASSSDGVFGYTF. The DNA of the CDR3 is TGTGCCAGCAGCTCGGACGGTGTATTTGGCTACACCTTC.

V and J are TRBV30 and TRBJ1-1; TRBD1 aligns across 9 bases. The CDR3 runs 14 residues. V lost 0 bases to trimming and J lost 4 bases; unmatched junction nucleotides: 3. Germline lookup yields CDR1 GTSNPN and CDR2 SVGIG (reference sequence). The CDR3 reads CAWSVGQGSTEAFF. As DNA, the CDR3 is TGTGCCTGGAGTGTGGGACAGGGAAGCACTGAAGCTTTCTTT.

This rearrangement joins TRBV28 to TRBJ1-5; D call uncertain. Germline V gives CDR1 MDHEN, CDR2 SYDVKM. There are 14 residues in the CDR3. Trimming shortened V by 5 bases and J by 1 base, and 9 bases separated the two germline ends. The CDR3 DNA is TGTGCCAGCAGTCTATCAGAGAGCAATCAGCCCCAGCATTTT. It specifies CASSLSESNQPQHF. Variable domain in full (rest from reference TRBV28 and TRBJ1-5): DVKVTQSSRYLVKRTGEKVFLECVQDMDHENMFWYRQDPGLGLRLIYFSYDVKMKEKGDIPEGYSVSREKKERFSLILESASTNQTSMYLCASSLSESNQPQHFGDGTRLSIL.

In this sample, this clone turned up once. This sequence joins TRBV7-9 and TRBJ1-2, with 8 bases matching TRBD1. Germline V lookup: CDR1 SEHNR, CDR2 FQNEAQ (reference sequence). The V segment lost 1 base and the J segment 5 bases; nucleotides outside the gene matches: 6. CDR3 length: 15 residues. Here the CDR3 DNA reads TGTGCCAGCAGCTTAGTGCAGGGGGCGACTTATGGCTACACCTTC. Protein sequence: CASSLVQGATYGYTF. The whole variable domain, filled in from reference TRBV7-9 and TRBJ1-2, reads DTGVSQNPRHKITKRGQNVTFRCDPISEHNRLYWYRQTLGQGPEFLTYFQNEAQLEKSRLLSDRFSAERPKGSFSTLEIQRTEQGDSAMYLCASSLVQGATYGYTFGSGTRLTVV.